What follows is one T cell receptor beta chain and its context. In its sample, this clonotype was seen many times. This receptor's antigen is unknown. No base quality values were provided; no much bigger clone lies one nucleotide off. The data were obtained in a study of CD8+CD57+ T cells in acquired aplastic anemia (dated by TCRdb to 2017 to 2018). A note on the overall study: Extracted DNA from sorted CD4+ and CD8+ cells averaged around 3.4 ug, ranging from roughly 0.17 to 27.4 ug. A CD8+CD57+ expansion meant a frequency higher than the mean frequency seen in healthy subjects.

The patients picked for sequencing were ones in whom flow cytometry had shown an expansion of CD8+CD57+ cells. Every patient had severe acquired aplastic anemia, diagnosed using the International Study of Aplastic Anemia and Agranulocytosis and Camitta criteria. No therapy had been received by the patients at the time of blood sampling. TCR repertoires of sorted CD4+ and CD8+ blood T cells from severe aplastic anemia patients and healthy subjects were deep-sequenced in the study. Patients were enrolled under clinicaltrials.gov protocols 00001620, 01623167, 00001397, 00071045, 00081523 and 00961064 in the USA. Ficoll-Paque density gradient centrifugation was used to isolate peripheral blood mononuclear cells. Before DNA extraction, CD4+ and CD8+ T cells were sorted by FACS or by magnetic beads. V gives up 1 base and J gives up 8 bases, and the segment between their germline ends measures 19 bases. The CDR3 holds 15 amino acids from the cysteine to the phenylalanine. CDR3 DNA is the only sequence kept; it has 45 bases, read in frame from the first base. The germline V gene (reference sequence) supplies CDR1 DFQATT and CDR2 SNEGSKA.

What the authors observed across the whole study: Roughly 30 CD8+ CDR3 sequences were found to be shared between patients and controls, but these sequences appeared to be highly expressed in patients and within the immunodominant clones of the patients. No significant difference in CD8+ Simpson's diversity was found between patients and healthy controls (P=0.060).

Profiling of TCR beta VDJ combinations and CDR3 sequences used genomic DNA as the template. An Illumina HiSeq 2000 was used for TCR repertoire sequencing. On the study's bioinformatics: TRBV/TRBJ rearrangement plots, CDR3 size and DJ length profiles, and Simpson's diversity index were used to assess repertoires. Whichever DNA sequence was most abundant in the deep sequencing data was defined as the immunodominant clone. CDR3 amino acid sequences were checked for sharing across subjects and were also compared against the VDJdb database and published repertoires. TCRdb trimmed public reads at Q25 via fastp, called clones via MiXCR and kept in-frame beta chains. Rows are unified per CDR3 protein, each entry keeping the most common DNA and genes. The V and J calls come from TCRdb's annotation, not from the publication. This sample lists around 170,000 distinct CDR3 sequences; approximately 50% were detected once. The ten biggest clones cover around 9.7% of the sample.

Sequencing was carried out using sorted CD4+, CD8+, or CD8+CD57+ T cells (not recorded which) from PBMCs. Recombination linked TRBV20-1 to TRBJ2-3, with the D segment identity uncertain. The receptor comes from a human donor with aplastic anemia. The CDR3 here reads CSARVPVGIDVTQYF. Here is the DNA: TGCAGTGCTAGAGTTCCCGTTGGGATAGACGTTACGCAGTATTTT.